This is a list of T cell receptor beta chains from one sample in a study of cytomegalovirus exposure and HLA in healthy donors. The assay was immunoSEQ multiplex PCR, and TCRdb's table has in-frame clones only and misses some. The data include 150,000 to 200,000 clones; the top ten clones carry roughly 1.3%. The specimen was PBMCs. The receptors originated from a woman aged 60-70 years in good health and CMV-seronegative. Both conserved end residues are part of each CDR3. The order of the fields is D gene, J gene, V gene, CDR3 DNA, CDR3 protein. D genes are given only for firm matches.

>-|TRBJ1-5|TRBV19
TGTGCCAGTAGTATACCGGGATTGGGTCAGCCCCAGCATTTT
CASSIPGLGQPQHF
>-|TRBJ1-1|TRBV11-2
TGTGCCAGCACCCTTCGAGGGCAGGTGAACACTGAAGCTTTCTTT
CASTLRGQVNTEAFF
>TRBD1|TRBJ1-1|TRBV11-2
TGTGCCAGCAGCTTAGCCGGGACAGACTGGTTCGGCACTGAAGCTTTCTTT
CASSLAGTDWFGTEAFF
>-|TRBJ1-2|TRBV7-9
TGTGCCAGCAGCTTATCAGGGTCCCATGGCTACACCTTC
CASSLSGSHGYTF
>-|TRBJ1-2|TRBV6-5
TGTGCCAGCAGTTACTCGAAATTTGGCCAGTCCTATGGCTACACCTTC
CASSYSKFGQSYGYTF
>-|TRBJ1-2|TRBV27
TGTGCCAGCAGTTTACAGGCACAATATGGCTACACCTTC
CASSLQAQYGYTF
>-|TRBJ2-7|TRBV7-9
TGTGCCAGCAGCTTAGGGGGCAGGACCTACGAGCAGTACTTC
CASSLGGRTYEQYF
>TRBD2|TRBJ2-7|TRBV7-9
TGTGCCAGCAGCTTAGGACTAGCGGACTACGAGCAGTACTTC
CASSLGLADYEQYF
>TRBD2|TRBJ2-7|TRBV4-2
TGTGCCAGCAGCCAAGAAGGCAGGGAAGCGGGAGCCTACGAGCAGTACTTC
CASSQEGREAGAYEQYF
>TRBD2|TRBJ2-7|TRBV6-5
TGTGCCAGCAGTTATGAGCTAGCGGGAGCCGAGCAGTACTTC
CASSYELAGAEQYF
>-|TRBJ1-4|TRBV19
TGTGCCAGTAAATACAGGGATGAAAAACTGTTTTTT
CASKYRDEKLFF
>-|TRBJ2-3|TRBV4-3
TGCGCCAGCAGCCAAGTCGCCAGGGCTAGCACAGATACGCAGTATTTT
CASSQVARASTDTQYF
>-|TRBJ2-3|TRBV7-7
TGTGCCAGCAGCCCCGGGAACGGGGTGGCAGATACGCAGTATTTT
CASSPGNGVADTQYF
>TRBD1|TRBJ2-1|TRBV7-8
TGTGCCAGCAGAGAGGGACAGTACAATGAGCAGTTCTTC
CASREGQYNEQFF
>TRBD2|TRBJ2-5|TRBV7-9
TGTGCCAGCAGCTTAGGGGCTAGCGGGAGGGCCCGAAACTTAGAGACCCAGTACTTC
CASSLGASGRARNLETQYF
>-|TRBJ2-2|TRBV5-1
TGCGCCAGCAGCTTGGAAGGGGCCGGGGAGCTGTTTTTT
CASSLEGAGELFF
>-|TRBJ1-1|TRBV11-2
TGTGCCAGCAGCTTACAGCAGGGTGGTGAAGCTTTCTTT
CASSLQQGGEAFF
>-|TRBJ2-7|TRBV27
TGTGCCAGCAGTTTAACAGGATATACCTACGAGCAGTACTTC
CASSLTGYTYEQYF
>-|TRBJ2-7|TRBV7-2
TGTGCCAGCAGCTTAGAGCCCATCGGGGCCTACGAGCAGTACTTC
CASSLEPIGAYEQYF
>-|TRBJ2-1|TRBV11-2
TGTGCCAGCAGCTCCCCCCTAGGGGGAGGGGTAGGGGAGCAGTTCTTC
CASSSPLGGGVGEQFF
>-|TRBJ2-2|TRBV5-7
TGTGCCAGCAGCTTGAAAGAGACACCGAACACCGGGGAGCTGTTTTTT
CASSLKETPNTGELFF
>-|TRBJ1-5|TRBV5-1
TGCGCCAGCAGCCCTACAGGGAGTGGCAATCAGCCCCAGCATTTT
CASSPTGSGNQPQHF
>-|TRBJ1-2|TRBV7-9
TGTGCCAGCAGCTCAAGCTCAGGGTGGCATGGCTACACCTTC
CASSSSSGWHGYTF